A selection of T cell receptor beta chains follows, all from one sample in a study of T cell changes during pregnancy in multiple sclerosis. Data came from immunoSEQ multiplex PCR; TCRdb stores just in-frame clones and leaves some out. The sample records approximately 13,000 clones, roughly 94% being singletons. Sequencing used CD4+ T cells from peripheral blood mononuclear cells, obtained before pregnancy. These receptors were taken from a female donor with multiple sclerosis, enrolled in a pregnancy study. Each CDR3 is given with its conserved first and last residue. The D gene is left open where the match is weak. Size tells how often a clone was seen (once, few, many) or the class of an expanded clone, and some rows leave it out.

D	J	V	size	DNA	CDR3
TRBD1	TRBJ2-1	TRBV11-2	-	TGTGCCAGCAGCCACGGGACAGTCAACAATGAGCAGTTCTTC	CASSHGTVNNEQFF
-	TRBJ1-5	TRBV9	-	TGTGCCAGCAGCGTAGACGGGAGCAATCAGCCCCAGCATTTT	CASSVDGSNQPQHF
TRBD1	TRBJ1-2	TRBV19	-	TGTGCCAGTAGTATCCGCCCCCCGGGACAGGGGGCCCGCTCCTATGGCTACACCTTC	CASSIRPPGQGARSYGYTF
TRBD1	TRBJ1-1	TRBV30	few	TGTGCCTGGAGGAGACAGGGACCCCAAGCTTTCTTT	CAWRRQGPQAFF
TRBD1	TRBJ2-7	TRBV6-6	-	TGTGCCAGCAGTTACTCGACAGGGGGCATTGTCCACGAGCAGTACTTC	CASSYSTGGIVHEQYF
-	TRBJ1-6	TRBV7-6	-	TGTGCCAGCAGCTTAGAGGGTGGAGGTGAATCACCCCTCCACTTT	CASSLEGGGESPLHF
-	TRBJ1-4	TRBV19	-	TGTGCCAGTAGATCGGGCGGGGGGAATGAAAAACTGTTTTTT	CASRSGGGNEKLFF
-	TRBJ2-7	TRBV28	-	TGTGCCAGCAGTTTATTGGGGGGAGGAGAGCAGTACTTC	CASSLLGGGEQYF
-	TRBJ2-7	TRBV28	-	TGTGCCAGCAGTTTTGGGGCCCACCACGAGCAGTACTTC	CASSFGAHHEQYF
-	TRBJ1-4	TRBV6-1	once	TGTGCCAGCAGTCAACGACAGGCGGGCGAAAAACTGTTTTTT	CASSQRQAGEKLFF
-	TRBJ2-1	TRBV7-5	-	TGTGCCAGAAGCTTAGTCTCGGGGGGGGCATCCTACAATGAGCAGTTCTTC	CARSLVSGGASYNEQFF
-	TRBJ2-2	TRBV19	-	TGTGCCAGTAAGCTCCTCGCGAACACCGGGGAGCTGTTTTTT	CASKLLANTGELFF
-	TRBJ1-1	TRBV6-5	-	TGTGCCAGCAGTTCAGATTCGACAGGAATGAACACTGAAGCTTTCTTT	CASSSDSTGMNTEAFF
-	TRBJ1-1	TRBV6-6	-	TGTGCCAGCAGTTTCGGTCGGGGAAGGAAAAACACTGAAGCTTTCTTT	CASSFGRGRKNTEAFF
-	TRBJ1-2	TRBV6-5	-	TGTGCCAGCAGTTATCTTCGGGGCTATGGCTACACCTTC	CASSYLRGYGYTF
-	TRBJ2-7	TRBV27	-	TGTGCCAGCAGTTTATTCGCCAGGGGAAGCTCCTACGAGCAGTACTTC	CASSLFARGSSYEQYF
-	TRBJ1-2	TRBV30	-	TGTGCCTGGATAGTCCGGCGGGGGATCCTAAACTATGGCTACACCTTC	CAWIVRRGILNYGYTF
-	TRBJ2-7	TRBV25-1	once	TGTGCCAGCAGTGATGGCAGGGGCGCCTACGAGCAGTACTTC	CASSDGRGAYEQYF
-	TRBJ1-1	TRBV25-1	-	TGTGCCAGCATGCCTCCGGGGAGCAACACTGAAGCTTTCTTT	CASMPPGSNTEAFF
-	TRBJ1-3	TRBV19	once	TGTGCCAGTAGTATATTGGTCTCAGCGCAAGGGGACACCATATATTTT	CASSILVSAQGDTIYF
-	TRBJ1-2	TRBV6-5	-	TGTGCCAGCTCGACATGGGGGGAACCCTATGGCTACACCTTC	CASSTWGEPYGYTF
TRBD1	TRBJ2-5	TRBV9	-	TGTGCCAGCAGCGTTTCATTCCGGGACAGGGCATGGGAGACCCAGTACTTC	CASSVSFRDRAWETQYF
-	TRBJ1-6	TRBV9	-	TGTGCCACCCGGGACACATCGTCACCCCTCCACTTT	CATRDTSSPLHF
-	TRBJ1-2	TRBV5-5	-	TGTGCCAGCAGCTGGGGGCAGACCGGCGGTAGCTACACCTTC	CASSWGQTGGSYTF
-	TRBJ1-2	TRBV9	-	TGTGCCAGCAGCGTAGCGGTTCAAAGGGGGAGAGGGGGCTACACCTTC	CASSVAVQRGRGGYTF
-	TRBJ1-1	TRBV14	-	TGTGCCAGCAGCCAAGTTTACGGGGGCACTGAAGCTTTCTTT	CASSQVYGGTEAFF
-	TRBJ1-2	TRBV19	-	TGTGCCAGTAGTATCTGGGGGCAGTATGGCTACACCTTC	CASSIWGQYGYTF
TRBD1	TRBJ1-4	TRBV13	-	TGTGCCAGCAGCTGGGGACAGGGAAAAGAAAAACTGTTTTTT	CASSWGQGKEKLFF
-	TRBJ1-5	TRBV19	-	TGTGCCAGTAGGACCTCTCCCGACAAGAGCAATCAGCCCCAGCATTTT	CASRTSPDKSNQPQHF
-	TRBJ1-6	TRBV19	-	TGTGCCAGTAGGGAACAGGGATTTAATTCACCCCTCCACTTT	CASREQGFNSPLHF
-	TRBJ2-7	TRBV7-3	-	TGTGCCAGCAGCTTACGAGACAGCAGGTCCGAGCAGTACTTC	CASSLRDSRSEQYF
-	TRBJ1-1	TRBV7-3	-	TGTGCCAGCAGCTTAGAGGGGAACACTGAAGCTTTCTTT	CASSLEGNTEAFF
TRBD1	TRBJ2-1	TRBV9	-	TGTGCCAGCAGCGTAGTACAGGGGGGAAACAATGAGCAGTTCTTC	CASSVVQGGNNEQFF
TRBD2	TRBJ2-1	TRBV10-3	-	TGTGCCATCAGGTCGGGGGGATACAATGAGCAGTTCTTC	CAIRSGGYNEQFF
TRBD1	TRBJ1-5	TRBV19	-	TGTGCCAGTAGTATAGGAGCCGAGGAGGGGGCCCGCCAGCCCCAGCATTTT	CASSIGAEEGARQPQHF
-	TRBJ1-2	TRBV6-1	-	TGTGCCAGCAGTCCCGAGGCAGGGTTAGGCTACACCTTC	CASSPEAGLGYTF
-	TRBJ1-3	TRBV2	-	TGTGCCAGCACCAGGGGTAACACCATATATTTT	CASTRGNTIYF
-	TRBJ1-1	TRBV18	once	TGTGCCAGCTCACCCTTCGCAGCCGGAGTATATCCGAACACTGAAGCTTTCTTT	CASSPFAAGVYPNTEAFF
-	TRBJ1-5	TRBV6-7	-	TGTGCCACCCCACCAGGGGACGCTTCCATTGATTATAGCAATCAGCCCCAGCATTTT	CATPPGDASIDYSNQPQHF
-	TRBJ2-2	TRBV7-9	-	TGTGCCAGCAGCAAGGAGGAGGCCGGGGAGCTGTTTTTT	CASSKEEAGELFF
-	TRBJ1-1	TRBV5-1	-	TGCGCCAGCAGCTTGTGGGGCCCGCTACTTGTTGATCGGGCTGAAGCTTTCTTT	CASSLWGPLLVDRAEAFF